The clone carrying this T cell receptor beta chain was recorded at least ten times. Unmatched junction bases numbered 4, after V lost 3 bases and J lost 3 bases. The CDR3 is 14 amino acids. Germline-derived CDR1 and CDR2 are SGHTA and FQGNSA. This record belongs to a study of blood T cells in healthy people across ages. Extractions gave at least 6 micrograms of total RNA per sample. Sample-barcoded 5' priming and a J-beta primer mix drove a second PCR of roughly 6 to 12 cycles. Template switching added a 12-random-nucleotide identifier to every cDNA molecule. In TCRdb, the 5' RACE reads were re-called with MiXCR into one record per CDR3 protein. The sample carries approximately 800,000 distinct CDR3 sequences, 50% to 65% recorded once.

The receptor comes from a man older than 75 in good health. Sequenced input: blood. This chain connects TRBV7-2 to TRBJ2-7; TRBD1 matches at 8 bases. This chain's CDR3 is CASSLGQDYYEQYF. The CDR3 DNA is TGTGCCAGCAGCTTGGGACAGGACTACTACGAGCAGTACTTC.